This T cell receptor (beta chain) appears in the sequencing data of a study of blood T cell repertoires in COVID-19. V shed 1 base, J shed 8 bases, and the junction held 13 bases outside the gene matches. The CDR3 extends over 16 amino acids. CDR1 is SGHDN and CDR2 is FVKESK in the germline V gene. TCRdb's copy holds only in-frame clones and misses some; the assay was immunoSEQ multiplex PCR. The table records approximately 270,000 clones, about 87% of them present only once. The rearrangement joins TRBV14 to TRBJ1-2, with 7 bases that match TRBD1. The sample comprised PBMCs or T cells enriched from blood (not recorded which). This receptor was identified in a woman aged 25-40 years with acute COVID-19. The CDR3 here is CASSQGSRGRENGYTF. In DNA form, the CDR3 reads TGTGCCAGCAGCCAAGGATCAAGGGGGCGTGAAAACGGCTACACCTTC.